This T cell receptor beta chain was sequenced for a study of blood T cell repertoires in COVID-19. About the study: From the United States, Italy and Spain came samples of acute and convalescent COVID-19. PBMCs, B-cell-depleted T cells, or T cells provided the cDNA or gDNA that made up the material.

As originally analysed: Amplification of reference gene primers provided the estimated nucleated cell counts. The method was immunoSEQ multiplex PCR; TCRdb's version includes in-frame clones alone and lacks a portion of them. V, J and clone size reflect that table, while D and trimming were determined from the DNA. Among roughly 80,000 clones listed, 80% to 85% were seen once. The CDR3 length is 14 residues. Germline values: CDR1 SGHTA, CDR2 FQGNSA. Deletions cut 4 bases from V and 0 bases from J, with 7 bases between. The sequencing input was peripheral blood. The rearrangement links TRBV7-2 to TRBJ1-5, with D unclear. The sequence derives from a man in his fifties with acute or convalescent COVID-19. This chain's CDR3 is CASSSTGSNQPQHF. For the CDR3, the DNA is TGTGCCAGCAGCTCAACGGGTAGCAATCAGCCCCAGCATTTT.